A single sample gave rise to the 23 T cell receptor beta chains below, sequenced in a study of blood T cells in healthy people across ages. The second PCR ran roughly 7 to 12 cycles with a sample-barcoded 5' primer and J-beta primers. TCRdb independently ran MiXCR on the 5' RACE reads; one entry per CDR3 protein. Among roughly 560,000 distinct CDR3 sequences listed, about 25% were seen once. This sample was shared with a second study, whose subject was T cells of mothers and their children.

The sample consisted of blood. The receptors stem from a boy aged 5-17 years in good health.

The V and J genes are TRBV7-2 and TRBJ1-1; no reliable D call. There are 14 residues in the CDR3. V lost 3 bases and J 0 bases, leaving 8 bases between the germline ends. The germline V gene has CDR1 SGHTA and CDR2 FQGNSA. CDR3 loop: CASSFAQLNTEAFF. As DNA, the CDR3 is TGTGCCAGCAGCTTCGCCCAGTTGAACACTGAAGCTTTCTTT.

This clonotype was seen a few times. The chain is built from TRBV28 and TRBJ2-7; TRBD2 agrees at 8 bases. This CDR3 comprises 13 residues. V gave up 8 bases and J gave up 5 bases; unmatched junction bases: 8. From germline, CDR1 is MDHEN and CDR2 SYDVKM. The CDR3: CASQVGLGNEQYF. The CDR3 nucleotides are TGTGCCAGCCAGGTGGGACTAGGGAACGAGCAGTACTTC.

This clonotype came up many times. This chain connects TRBV29-1 to TRBJ2-5; tentatively, D is TRBD1 (6 bases). CDR1 SQVTM and CDR2 ANQGSEA come from the germline V gene. This CDR3 comprises 14 residues. Trimming shortened V by 0 bases and J by 5 bases, and 13 bases separated the two germline ends. In nucleotides, the CDR3 is TGCAGCGTTGAAGATAGTACAGGGTGGGAGACCCAGTACTTC. Its translation is CSVEDSTGWETQYF.

This clonotype was seen a handful of times. The V call is TRBV24-1, the J call TRBJ2-3; D unresolved. Germline assignment: CDR1 KGHDR and CDR2 SFDVKD. The CDR3 has 11 residues. V gave up 3 bases and J gave up 6 bases, with 3 bases separating them. CDR3: CATSDRDTQYF. The CDR3 nucleotides read TGTGCCACCAGTGATAGGGATACGCAGTATTTT.

V usage is TRBV5-1 and J usage is TRBJ2-7; tentatively, D is TRBD1 (5 bases). From germline, CDR1 is SGHRS and CDR2 YFSETQ. Trimming took 4 bases from V and 0 from J, leaving 14 bases between them. CDR3 length: 15 residues. The CDR3 sequence is CASSPHGHLSYEQYF. The DNA for the CDR3 is TGCGCCAGCAGCCCGCACGGACACCTCTCCTACGAGCAGTACTTC.

This clonotype has just a few counts. The rearrangement links TRBV7-2 to TRBJ1-2; a weak D match, TRBD1 (5 bases). This CDR3 spans 14 amino acids. Trimming removed 3 bases at V and 5 bases at J, with 13 bases between. Germline assignment: CDR1 SGHTA and CDR2 FQGNSA. The CDR3 is CASSFPGSLYGYTF. The CDR3 DNA reads TGTGCCAGCAGCTTCCCAGGGTCTCTATATGGCTACACCTTC.

V and J are TRBV10-3 and TRBJ1-5; no firm D call. The CDR3 has 17 residues. Between the trimmed V and J ends, which lost 3 bases and 0 bases, there was a span of 15 bases. Per germline, CDR1 ENHRY and CDR2 SYGVKD. CDR3 region: CAISDEHGEHSNQPQHF. The CDR3 region has the DNA TGTGCCATCAGTGATGAACACGGGGAGCATAGCAATCAGCCCCAGCATTTT.

At least ten counts were recorded for this clonotype. V usage is TRBV7-6 and J usage is TRBJ2-2; D is tentatively TRBD1 or TRBD2 (5 bases each). The CDR3 contains 15 residues. Germline values: CDR1 SGHVS, CDR2 FNYEAQ. The ends were cut back, 1 base at V and 4 bases at J, with 10 bases in the middle. In DNA form, the CDR3 reads TGTGCCAGCAGCTTAGTGCGAGGGGCCACCGGGGAGCTGTTTTTT. This encodes CASSLVRGATGELFF.

For the CDR3, the DNA is TGTGCCAGCAGCCCGATGAAGCCAGATACGCAGTATTTT. Protein: CASSPMKPDTQYF. The V and J genes are TRBV28 and TRBJ2-3; D is unclear. Looked up from germline, CDR1 is MDHEN and CDR2 is SYDVKM. V was cut by 6 bases and J by 4 bases, with 11 bases left in between. The CDR3 consists of 13 residues.

The CDR3: CASSSGRGTSIPHEQFF. The CDR3 region has the DNA TGTGCCAGCAGTTCGGGTCGGGGGACTAGTATCCCCCATGAGCAGTTCTTC. The rearrangement uses TRBV6-2 or TRBV6-3 and TRBJ2-1, with 8 bases that match TRBD2. Looked up from germline, CDR1 is MNHEY and CDR2 is SVGEGT. V was pared by 4 bases and J by 8 bases, with 16 bases of the junction left unmatched. This CDR3 spans 17 amino acids.

The rearrangement uses TRBV5-5 and TRBJ2-7, with TRBD2 identical over 7 bases. The CDR3 has 15 residues. Germline values: CDR1 SGHKS, CDR2 YYEKEE (reference sequence). V was clipped by 0 bases and J by 7 bases; unmatched bases: 10. CDR3 sequence reads: CASSLDVLAMGEQYF. The CDR3 DNA reads as TGTGCCAGCAGCTTGGATGTACTAGCGATGGGGGAGCAGTACTTC.

This chain joins TRBV18 and TRBJ2-7; TRBD2 aligns across 14 bases. Per the germline V gene, CDR1 is KGHSH and CDR2 is LQKENI. This CDR3 is built from 17 residues. J gave up 2 bases and V 6 bases, and 9 bases lay outside the gene matches. The CDR3 DNA sequence: TGTGCCAGCTCCCGGGGACTAGCGGGAGACATACCCTACGAGCAGTACTTC. Translated: CASSRGLAGDIPYEQYF.

This chain links TRBV2 with TRBJ2-3, with 7 bases fitting TRBD1. Unmatched junction bases numbered 12, after V lost 4 bases and J lost 8 bases. This CDR3 contains 15 residues. Germline V lookup: CDR1 SNHLY, CDR2 FYNNEI. In DNA form, the CDR3 reads TGTGCCAGCAGTGTGGGACAGATTTCTTCGGGTACGCAGTATTTT. The encoded protein is CASSVGQISSGTQYF.

This chain joins TRBV4-1 and TRBJ2-6; TRBD2 might be the D (6 bases). The CDR3 covers 17 residues. Germline V lookup: CDR1 MGHRA, CDR2 YSYEKL. Deletions cut 4 bases from V and 0 bases from J, with 13 bases between. The CDR3 loop is CASSRGGGISGANVLTF. The CDR3 DNA follows: TGCGCCAGCAGCCGTGGAGGAGGGATCTCTGGGGCCAACGTCCTGACTTTC.

This clonotype was seen only a few times. The genes are TRBV14 and TRBJ1-6; perhaps TRBD1 as D (6 bases). The CDR3 loop spans 15 amino acids. The V gene's germline CDR1 is SGHDN and CDR2 FVKESK. Between the trimmed V and J ends, which lost 3 bases and 6 bases, there was a span of 12 bases. The CDR3: CASSHTGTFNSPLHF. As DNA, the CDR3 is TGTGCCAGCAGCCACACAGGGACCTTTAATTCACCCCTCCACTTT.

This clonotype was seen more than once but under ten times. The gene calls are TRBV11-2 and TRBJ2-7; weak D call: TRBD2 (6 bases). There are 16 residues in the CDR3. The germline gives CDR1 SGHAT, CDR2 FQNNGV. Trimming shortened V by 4 bases and J by 4 bases, and 20 bases separated the two germline ends. The chain's CDR3 is CASSSLGGSGWYEQYF. The CDR3 coding sequence is TGTGCCAGCAGCTCATTGGGGGGTAGCGGATGGTACGAGCAGTACTTC.

The chain has TRBV5-5 and TRBJ2-5; TRBD1 is a possible D gene (5 bases). CDR1 and CDR2 from the germline V gene are SGHKS and YYEKEE (reference sequence). The V gene lost 4 bases and the J gene lost 5 bases, with 15 bases spanning the gap. The CDR3 runs 14 residues. The CDR3 loop is CASSQLAGRETQYF. CDR3 nucleotide sequence: TGTGCCAGCAGCCAACTGGCAGGGCGGGAGACCCAGTACTTC.

This chain joins TRBV11-2 and TRBJ2-3, with D perhaps matching TRBD1 (6 bases). This CDR3 spans 17 amino acids. V gave up 1 base and J gave up 1 base, with 15 bases separating them. Germline CDR1 is SGHAT and CDR2 is FQNNGV. For the CDR3, the DNA is TGTGCCAGCAGCTTAGCCCCCCGGCCAGGGGGCACAGATACGCAGTATTTT. Translated: CASSLAPRPGGTDTQYF.

V gene TRBV28 combines with J gene TRBJ2-1; D is uncertain. V shed 5 bases and J shed 8 bases, with 7 bases lying between them. Germline assignment: CDR1 MDHEN and CDR2 SYDVKM. The CDR3 has 11 residues. The CDR3 is CASSPRDEQFF. The CDR3 region has the DNA TGTGCCAGCAGTCCCCGGGATGAGCAGTTCTTC.

This clonotype has a handful of counts. The rearrangement links TRBV4-1 to TRBJ2-1; 10 bases align to TRBD1. Germline values: CDR1 MGHRA, CDR2 YSYEKL. Unmatched junction bases numbered 6, after V lost 4 bases and J lost 6 bases. The CDR3 consists of 15 residues. CDR3 nucleotide sequence: TGCGCCAGCAGCCTCTCGGACAGGGGGGGCAATGAGCAGTTCTTC. It is translated as CASSLSDRGGNEQFF.

This clonotype appeared a few times. The genes are TRBV28 and TRBJ2-7; no reliable D call. V lost 5 bases and J lost 5, with 7 bases in between. Looked up from germline, CDR1 is MDHEN and CDR2 is SYDVKM. This CDR3 contains 11 residues. The CDR3 region is CASSPYHEQYF. CDR3 DNA sequence: TGTGCCAGCAGTCCCTACCACGAGCAGTACTTC.

This clonotype was recorded a few times. The chain is built from TRBV7-2 and TRBJ1-2, with 7 bases that match TRBD1. Germline values: CDR1 SGHTA, CDR2 FQGNSA. The V gene end was trimmed by 3 bases and the J gene end by 9 bases; junction bases not matched to a gene: 13. This CDR3 has 15 amino acids. CDR3: CASSFEPGDSRRYTF. The DNA for the CDR3 is TGTGCCAGCAGCTTCGAACCGGGGGACAGTAGACGCTACACCTTC. Combining the CDR3 with reference TRBV7-2 and TRBJ1-2 gives the whole variable domain GAGVSQSPSNKVTEKGKDVELRCDPISGHTALYWYRQSLGQGLEFLIYFQGNSAPDKSGLPSDRFSAERTGGSVSTLTIQRTQQEDSAVYLCASSFEPGDSRRYTFGSGTRLTVV.

The gene calls are TRBV18 and TRBJ2-3; D is possibly TRBD1 or TRBD2 (6 bases each). V was shortened by 3 bases and J by 5 bases, with 15 bases between the two germline ends. CDR3 length: 15 residues. Germline lookup yields CDR1 KGHSH and CDR2 LQKENI. The CDR3 is CASSPPRGGQDTQYF. CDR3 DNA: TGTGCCAGCTCACCGCCACGAGGGGGGCAAGATACGCAGTATTTT.